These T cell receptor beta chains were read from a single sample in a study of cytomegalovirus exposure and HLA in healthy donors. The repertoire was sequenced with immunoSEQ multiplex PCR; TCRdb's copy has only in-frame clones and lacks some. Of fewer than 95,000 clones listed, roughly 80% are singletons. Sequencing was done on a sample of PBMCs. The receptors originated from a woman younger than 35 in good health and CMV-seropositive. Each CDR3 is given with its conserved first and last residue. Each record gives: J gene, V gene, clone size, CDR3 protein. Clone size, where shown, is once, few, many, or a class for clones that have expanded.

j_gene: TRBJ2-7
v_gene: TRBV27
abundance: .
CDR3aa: CASSLSGRGLLYEQYF

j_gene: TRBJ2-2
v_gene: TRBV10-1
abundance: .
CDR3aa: CASSVGGGELFF

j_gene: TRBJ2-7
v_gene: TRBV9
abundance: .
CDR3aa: CASSVETGSSYEQYF

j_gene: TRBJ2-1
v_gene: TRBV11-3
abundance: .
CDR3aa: CASSLDPIRSEQFF

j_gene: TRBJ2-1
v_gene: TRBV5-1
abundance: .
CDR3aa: CASSLGTDTYNEQFF

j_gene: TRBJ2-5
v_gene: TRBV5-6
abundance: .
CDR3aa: CASSPGGAWGTQYF

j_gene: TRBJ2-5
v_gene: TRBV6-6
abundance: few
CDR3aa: CASSSFETQYF

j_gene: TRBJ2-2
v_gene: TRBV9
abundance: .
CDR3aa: CASSVTGGTYTGELFF

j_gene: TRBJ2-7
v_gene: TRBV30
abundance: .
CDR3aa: CAWSTAAYEQYF

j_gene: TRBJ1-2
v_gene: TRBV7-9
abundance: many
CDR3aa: CASSQGHLYGYTF

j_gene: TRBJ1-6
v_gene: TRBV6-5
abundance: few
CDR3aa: CASSSPRSSYNSPLHF

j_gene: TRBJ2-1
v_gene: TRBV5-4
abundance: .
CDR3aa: CASSLQGASYNEQFF

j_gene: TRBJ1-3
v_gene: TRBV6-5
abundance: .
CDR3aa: CASSYGPRGNTIYF

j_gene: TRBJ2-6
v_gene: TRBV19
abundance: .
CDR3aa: CASTDGAGANVLTF

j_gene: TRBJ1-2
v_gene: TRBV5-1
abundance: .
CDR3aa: CASSLGNSYGYTF

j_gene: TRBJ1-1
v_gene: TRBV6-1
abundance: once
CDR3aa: CASSGGHGRDTEAFF

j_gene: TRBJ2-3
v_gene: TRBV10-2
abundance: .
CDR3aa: CASETGTGTDTQYF

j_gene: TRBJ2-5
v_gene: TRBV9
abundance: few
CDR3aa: CASSGAAAGQETQYF

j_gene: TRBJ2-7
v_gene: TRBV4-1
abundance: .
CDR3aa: CASSAMDRVGNEQYF

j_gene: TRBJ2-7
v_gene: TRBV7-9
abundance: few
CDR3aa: CASSLALAHEQYF

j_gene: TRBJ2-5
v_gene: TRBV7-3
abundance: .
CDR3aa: CASSLGLGETQYF

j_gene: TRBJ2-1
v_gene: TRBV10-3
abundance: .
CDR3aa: CAISESTSGGLNEQFF

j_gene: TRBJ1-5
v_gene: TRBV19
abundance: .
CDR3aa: CASENREGPDQPQHF

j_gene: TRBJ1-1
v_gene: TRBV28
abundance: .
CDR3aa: CASSFGVPEAFF

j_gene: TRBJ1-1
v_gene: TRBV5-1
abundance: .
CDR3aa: CASSPGGLNTEAFF

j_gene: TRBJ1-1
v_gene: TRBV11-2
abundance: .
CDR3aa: CASTLDRNTEAFF

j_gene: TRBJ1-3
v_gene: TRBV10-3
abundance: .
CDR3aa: CAIGTGGLSGNTIYF

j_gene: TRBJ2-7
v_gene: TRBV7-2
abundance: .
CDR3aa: CASGYLKAGGPGYEQYF

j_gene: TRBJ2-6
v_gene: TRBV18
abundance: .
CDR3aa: CASSPFWDRGTLSSGANVLTF

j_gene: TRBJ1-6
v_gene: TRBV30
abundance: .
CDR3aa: CAWSRGQGVSYNSPLHF

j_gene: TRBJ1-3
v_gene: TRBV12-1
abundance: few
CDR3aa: CASSPGTGAGNTIYF

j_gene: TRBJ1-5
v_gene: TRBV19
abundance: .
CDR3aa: CASTSIQGNNQPQHF

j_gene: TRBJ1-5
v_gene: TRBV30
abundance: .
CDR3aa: CAWSVLGAGTGREPQHF

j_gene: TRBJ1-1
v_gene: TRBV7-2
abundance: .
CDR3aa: CASSNYLEAEAFF

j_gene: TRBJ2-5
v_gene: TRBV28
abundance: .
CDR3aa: CASSWVAGDQETQYF

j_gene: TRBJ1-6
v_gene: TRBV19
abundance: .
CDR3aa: CASSMLLGDSSSYNSPLHF

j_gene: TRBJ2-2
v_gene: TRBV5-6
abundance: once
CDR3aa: CASSRPPGLGTGELFF

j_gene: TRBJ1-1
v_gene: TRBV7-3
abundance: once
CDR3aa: CASSLAGVPEAFF

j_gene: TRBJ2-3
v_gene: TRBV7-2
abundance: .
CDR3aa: CASSSIVGQGPTDTQYF

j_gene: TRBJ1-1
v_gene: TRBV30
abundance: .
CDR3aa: CAWLKRGFMNTEAFF